By share of the sample, the clone carrying this T cell receptor beta chain is medium-sized. The antigen is unknown. The CDR3 covers 11 residues. CDR1 and CDR2 (germline): MDHEN, SYDVKM. The V end was cut by 2 bases, the J end by 7 bases, with 6 bases between. The record originates from a study of read filtering for tumor transcriptome and immune sequencing. The overall study: Per sample, TCR-region reads ranged about 4.05 to 11 million by IR-seq, about 75 to 1,300 by RNA-seq. Study conclusions and caveats: Sorted CD138-negative bone marrow cells were not purified T cells.

The library was built from around 400 ng RNA with molecular barcoded adaptors for alpha/delta and beta/gamma chains. Each CDR3 protein gets one entry after TCRdb re-called the reads with MiXCR. The sample lists some 19,000 distinct CDR3 sequences; roughly 23% were seen once. The genes are TRBV28 and TRBJ2-7; no definite D call. This TCR was sampled from a donor aged 40 or older with multiple myeloma. The specimen was a population of CD138-negative cells sorted from bone marrow. CDR3 nucleotide sequence: TGTGCCAGCAGTTTAGGAGTGGAGCAGTACTTC. It translates to CASSLGVEQYF.